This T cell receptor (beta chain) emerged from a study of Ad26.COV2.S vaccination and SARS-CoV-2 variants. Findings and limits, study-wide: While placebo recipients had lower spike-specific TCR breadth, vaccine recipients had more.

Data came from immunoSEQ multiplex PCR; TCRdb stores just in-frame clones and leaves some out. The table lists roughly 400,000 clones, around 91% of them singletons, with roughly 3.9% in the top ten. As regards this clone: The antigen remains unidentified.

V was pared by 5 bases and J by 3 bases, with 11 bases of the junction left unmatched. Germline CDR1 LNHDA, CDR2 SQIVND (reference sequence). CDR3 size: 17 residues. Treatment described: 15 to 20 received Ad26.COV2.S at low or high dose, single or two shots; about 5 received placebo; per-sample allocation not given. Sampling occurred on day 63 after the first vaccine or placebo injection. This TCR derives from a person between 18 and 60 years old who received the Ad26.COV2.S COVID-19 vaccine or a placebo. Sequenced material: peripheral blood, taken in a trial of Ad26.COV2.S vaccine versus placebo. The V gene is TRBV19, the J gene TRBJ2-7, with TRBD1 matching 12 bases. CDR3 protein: CASSPGTGGVRNYEQYF. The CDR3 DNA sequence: TGTGCCAGTAGTCCCGGGACAGGGGGCGTCAGGAACTACGAGCAGTACTTC.